This T cell receptor beta chain was captured in a study of shared clonotypes between healthy human individuals. Study observations and caveats: The represented genetic and exposure-history diversity was limited by the small number of donors.

The assay was run at deep level. Every immunoSEQ plate was one replicate of a subset's evenly spread DNA. Some clones are missing from TCRdb's copy, which holds only in-frame ones; the method was immunoSEQ multiplex PCR. The table lists about 99,000 clones, roughly 50% of them singletons, with roughly 15% in the top ten. This clone was counted between two and nine times. The antigen is undetermined. Germline V gene data show CDR1 as LNHDA and CDR2 as SQIVND (reference sequence). The length of the CDR3 is 15 residues. The germline V and J ends were trimmed by 6 bases and 5 bases, with 17 bases remaining between them.

The sample taken for sequencing was PBMCs. The sequence was collected from a woman in her 40s in good health. Some clones in this sample may be carry-over from other donors' samples. The chain is built from TRBV19 and TRBJ2-1; TRBD1 might be the D (7 bases). As DNA, the CDR3 is TGTGCCAGTAGGGAGGGGGCTATAAGAAACAATGAGCAGTTCTTC. Its translation is CASREGAIRNNEQFF. Variable domain in full (rest from reference TRBV19 and TRBJ2-1): DGGITQSPKYLFRKEGQNVTLSCEQNLNHDAMYWYRQDPGQGLRLIYYSQIVNDFQKGDIAEGYSVSREKKESFPLTVTSAQKNPTAFYLCASREGAIRNNEQFFGPGTRLTVL.